Following are 25 T cell receptor beta chains from one sample sequenced in a study of T-cell reconstitution after alpha-beta-depleted transplantation in children. TCRbeta library construction was performed incorporating unique molecular identifiers. TCRdb reanalysed the PCR reads using MiXCR and keeps one entry per CDR3 protein. Among a few hundred thousand distinct CDR3 sequences listed, about an eighth were seen once. The sample here was PBMCs, mostly from graft donor cells, taken 360 days after TCRalphabeta/CD19-depleted stem cell transplant. These receptors were obtained from a male patient aged 5 to 17 who had a stem cell transplant for acute myeloid leukemia, so the T cells may come from the graft donor.

On this clonotype: One base away lies a much larger clone, so this may be a sequencing read error. The chain carries TRBV29-1 and TRBJ1-1, with 11 bases identical to TRBD1. Germline CDR1 is SQVTM and CDR2 is ANQGSEA. Germline trimming cut 2 bases from V and 9 bases from J; bases unmatched to any gene: 8. The length of the CDR3 is 14 residues. Here the CDR3 reads CSVERGQGGTQAFF. CDR3 DNA: TGCAGCGTTGAAAGGGGACAGGGGGGGACTCAAGCTTTCTTT.

This clonotype was detected many times. This chain uses TRBV6-2 or TRBV6-3 with TRBJ2-3; 13 positions match TRBD2. CDR1 is MNHEY and CDR2 is SVGEGT in the germline V gene. V was clipped by 5 bases and J by 4 bases; unmatched bases: 0. The CDR3 covers 14 residues. The CDR3 spells CASSGLAGADTQYF. Here the CDR3 DNA reads TGTGCCAGCAGTGGACTAGCGGGAGCAGATACGCAGTATTTT.

The chain recombines TRBV7-2 with TRBJ2-7, with no clear D. Germline lookup yields CDR1 SGHTA and CDR2 FQGNSA. The CDR3 totals 14 residues. Trimming removed 4 bases at V and 4 bases at J, with 14 bases between. CDR3: CASSSPPNSYEQYF. The CDR3 DNA reads TGTGCCAGCAGCTCCCCCCCCAATTCTTACGAGCAGTACTTC.

This clonotype was detected a few times. This may come from a read error, since a much larger clone is one base off. The rearrangement uses TRBV7-9 and TRBJ2-5, with TRBD1 as a possible D gene (6 bases). V lost 1 base, J lost 4 bases, and 10 bases lay in between. Germline-derived CDR1 and CDR2 are SEHNR and FQNEAQ (reference sequence). The CDR3 consists of 14 residues. DNA of the CDR3: TGTGCCAGCAGCTTAGGAGGGGGAGCAGAGACCCAGTACTTC. Its protein is CASSLGGGAETQYF.

In its sample, this clonotype was seen a few times. The chain is built from TRBV5-5 and TRBJ2-2; D tentatively fits TRBD1 or TRBD2 (6 bases each). Per germline, CDR1 SGHKS and CDR2 YYEKEE (reference sequence). The CDR3 contains 16 residues. Deletions cut 4 bases from V and 1 base from J, with 14 bases between. The CDR3 region has the DNA TGTGCCAGCAGCCTGATGGGGGGCTTGAACACCGGGGAGCTGTTTTTT. Translating it yields CASSLMGGLNTGELFF.

The V and J genes are TRBV6-1 and TRBJ2-1; D is possibly TRBD2 (6 bases). The CDR3 is made up of 14 amino acids. V was clipped by 5 bases and J by 3 bases, with 11 bases between them. The germline gives CDR1 MNHNS, CDR2 SASEGT. In nucleotides, the CDR3 is TGTGCCAGCAGTCGGGACTCCTACTACAATGAGCAGTTCTTC. This codes for CASSRDSYYNEQFF.

The chain has TRBV20-1 and TRBJ2-7; 8 positions agree with TRBD2. The CDR3 is made up of 14 amino acids. Germline V CDR1 and CDR2: DFQATT, SNEGSKA (reference sequence). With V trimmed by 0 bases and J by 4 bases, 5 bases remained unmatched. This CDR3 is CSARDGAGVYEQYF. CDR3 DNA sequence: TGCAGTGCTAGAGATGGAGCGGGAGTTTACGAGCAGTACTTC.

This clonotype has only a few counts. The V gene is TRBV28, the J gene TRBJ2-1, with 9 bases matching TRBD1. The CDR3 spans 16 residues. Germline V lookup: CDR1 MDHEN, CDR2 SYDVKM. Trimming removed 2 bases from V and 6 bases from J; junction bases left unmatched: 8. DNA of the CDR3: TGTGCCAGCAGTTTAGGTACGGGACAGGGATTCAATGAGCAGTTCTTC. Translating it yields CASSLGTGQGFNEQFF.

As regards this clonotype: The junction and the germline gene differ at one end; a read error may be behind it. In DNA, the CDR3 is TGTGCCATCAGTTTGCAGGTAAAGACCTACGAGCAGTACTTC. This gives the protein CAISLQVKTYEQYF. The chain has TRBV28 and TRBJ2-7; D gene uncertain. This CDR3 is built from 14 residues. Looked up from germline, CDR1 is MDHEN and CDR2 is SYDVKM. Full variable domain (missing parts from reference TRBV28 and TRBJ2-7): DVKVTQSSRYLVKRTGEKVFLECVQDMDHENMFWYRQDPGLGLRLIYFSYDVKMKEKGDIPEGYSVSREKKERFSLILESASTNQTSMYLCAISLQVKTYEQYFGPGTRLTVT.

This clonotype was seen many times. The rearrangement uses TRBV20-1 and TRBJ2-7; D gene ambiguous. Trimming shortened V by 0 bases and J by 5 bases, and 17 bases separated the two germline ends. This CDR3 region has 15 residues. Germline CDR1 DFQATT, CDR2 SNEGSKA (reference sequence). CDR3: CSARDLELTPHEQYF. The CDR3, as DNA: TGCAGTGCTAGAGATTTAGAACTAACTCCCCACGAGCAGTACTTC.

Many counts were recorded for this clonotype. The chain combines TRBV5-1 with TRBJ2-5; D is unclear. V lost 2 bases, J lost 5 bases, and 19 bases lay in between. The CDR3 is made up of 16 amino acids. Germline CDR1 SGHRS, CDR2 YFSETQ. The chain's CDR3 is CASSLGPTQLLETQYF. CDR3 in DNA: TGCGCCAGCAGCTTAGGACCCACACAGCTGCTGGAGACCCAGTACTTC.

Only a few counts were recorded for this clonotype. The rearrangement uses TRBV6-4 and TRBJ2-4; TRBD1 is a possible D gene (5 bases). V lost 5 bases, J lost 8 bases, and 19 bases lay in between. This CDR3 region has 15 residues. Germline V gene data show CDR1 as MRHNA and CDR2 as SNTAGT. The CDR3, as DNA: TGTGCCAGCAGTCCCGGACACGGATTCTTAGACATTCAGTACTTC. Translated, it gives CASSPGHGFLDIQYF.

The chain is built from TRBV11-2 and TRBJ2-1; D is perhaps TRBD1 or TRBD2 (6 bases each). V lost 4 bases, J lost 4 bases, and 14 bases lay in between. Germline CDR1 and CDR2: SGHAT and FQNNGV. The length of the CDR3 is 15 residues. CDR3 residues: CASSSRGDRYNEQFF. The CDR3 nucleotides are TGTGCCAGCAGCTCGAGGGGGGACCGATACAATGAGCAGTTCTTC.

This chain connects TRBV12-3 or TRBV12-4 to TRBJ2-5, with TRBD2 matching over 10 bases. V was clipped by 3 bases and J by 0 bases; unmatched bases: 7. This CDR3 is built from 17 residues. CDR3 loop: CASSFGAGGMYQETQYF. The CDR3 DNA follows: TGTGCCAGCAGTTTCGGAGCGGGAGGGATGTACCAAGAGACCCAGTACTTC.

The gene calls are TRBV7-2 and TRBJ2-1; D call uncertain. Trimming removed 5 bases from V and 3 bases from J, with 20 bases in between. Germline-derived CDR1 and CDR2 are SGHTA and FQGNSA. This CDR3 has 17 residues. The DNA of the CDR3 is TGTGCCAGCAGCCCGGATGACTTCGCTCCTGTCTACAATGAGCAGTTCTTC. Protein product: CASSPDDFAPVYNEQFF.

The chain uses TRBV18 and TRBJ2-1; 15 bases agree with TRBD2. This CDR3 has 16 amino acids. The V and J ends lost 3 bases and 6 bases, in that order; junction bases with no gene match: 3. Germline CDR1 and CDR2: KGHSH and LQKENI. The CDR3 sequence: CASSPTGLAGGNEQFF. The DNA for the CDR3 is TGTGCCAGCTCACCGACGGGACTAGCGGGAGGCAATGAGCAGTTCTTC.

The chain recombines TRBV7-2 with TRBJ1-2; TRBD1 might be the D (5 bases). Trimming took off 1 base at V and 2 bases at J, with 14 bases between the two ends. The CDR3 has 16 amino acids. Germline V gives CDR1 SGHTA, CDR2 FQGNSA. In DNA, the CDR3 is TGTGCCAGCAGCTTAGGGGGGTCCGCCCTAAACTATGGCTACACCTTC. It yields the protein CASSLGGSALNYGYTF.

The J gene is TRBJ2-5, the V gene TRBV7-2, with D possibly being TRBD2 (6 bases). The germline V gene has CDR1 SGHTA and CDR2 FQGNSA. CDR3 length equals 15 residues. Trimming stripped 1 base from V and 4 bases from J, with 13 bases between. CDR3 nucleotides: TGTGCCAGCAGCTTAGGGGTGGGTAGCGGAGAGACCCAGTACTTC. Translated, it gives CASSLGVGSGETQYF.

This clonotype was seen a handful of times. This chain links TRBV28 with TRBJ1-2, with TRBD1 matching 8 bases. Trimming at V came to 2 bases and at J to 12 bases, leaving 17 bases not matched to a gene. This CDR3 spans 16 amino acids. CDR1 and CDR2 (germline): MDHEN, SYDVKM. The CDR3 sequence: CASSLVAGQGIGANTF. CDR3 DNA: TGTGCCAGCAGTTTAGTTGCCGGACAGGGCATCGGGGCAAACACCTTC.

This sequence joins TRBV6-2 or TRBV6-3 and TRBJ1-2; D gene ambiguous. Germline V gene lookup returns CDR1 MNHEY and CDR2 SVGEGT. The CDR3 covers 12 residues. Trimming shortened V by 2 bases and J by 2 bases, and 3 bases separated the two germline ends. CDR3 in amino acids: CASSYGNYGYTF. The CDR3 DNA follows: TGTGCCAGCAGTTACGGGAACTATGGCTACACCTTC.

This clonotype was found many times. The chain couples TRBV7-2 to TRBJ2-5; 14 bases align to TRBD2. Germline V CDR1 and CDR2: SGHTA, FQGNSA. The junction had 3 bases not matched to a gene; V was cut back by 4 bases and J by 5 bases. This CDR3 comprises 15 residues. CDR3 bases: TGTGCCAGCAGCTCCCGGACTAGCGGGAGGGAGACCCAGTACTTC. Amino acids: CASSSRTSGRETQYF.

J is TRBJ2-5 and V is TRBV7-9; 13 nucleotides agree with TRBD2. The trim removed 5 bases at V and 4 bases at J, leaving 10 bases unmatched. The CDR3 is made up of 17 amino acids. The germline V gene encodes CDR1 SEHNR and CDR2 FQNEAQ (reference sequence). The CDR3 protein is CASSLGGLAGVTETQYF. CDR3 in DNA: TGTGCCAGCAGCCTGGGCGGACTAGCGGGAGTGACAGAGACCCAGTACTTC.

Only a few counts were recorded for this clonotype. The chain joins TRBV12-3 or TRBV12-4 to TRBJ1-2, with unresolved D. V lost 5 bases, J lost 4 bases, and 11 bases lay in between. CDR3 length equals 13 residues. The CDR3 nucleotides read TGTGCCAGCAGTGGCGGAGTCCCCTATGGCTACACCTTC. This translates into CASSGGVPYGYTF.

This clonotype was seen a few times. V usage is TRBV9 and J usage is TRBJ2-2; 9 bases align to TRBD2. The ends lost 5 bases at V and 2 bases at J; junction bases unmatched: 4. Looked up from germline, CDR1 is SGDLS and CDR2 is YYNGEE. CDR3 size: 15 residues. In DNA, the CDR3 is TGTGCCAGCAGACCCGGGACTAGCAACACCGGGGAGCTGTTTTTT. Protein product: CASRPGTSNTGELFF.

For this clonotype: Just one base apart from a much larger clone, this may be a read error. The rearrangement joins TRBV2 to TRBJ2-5; D could derive from TRBD1 or TRBD2 (5 bases each). Germline V lookup: CDR1 SNHLY, CDR2 FYNNEI. This CDR3 spans 13 amino acids. V was clipped by 10 bases and J by 4 bases, with 16 bases between them. CDR3 bases: TGTGCCACCAGGATCCCGGGACCAGAGACCCAGTACTTC. Translated: CATRIPGPETQYF.